Following are 23 T cell receptor beta chains from one sample sequenced in a study of T-cell reconstitution after alpha-beta-depleted transplantation in children. Unique molecular identifiers were used in preparing the TCRbeta library. Via MiXCR, TCRdb re-called the PCR reads, giving one row per CDR3 protein. The profile shows around 300,000 distinct CDR3 sequences, 11% of them singletons. The sample consisted of peripheral blood, taken 180 days after TCRalphabeta/CD19-depleted stem cell transplant. Receptor source: a male patient aged 2-15 years who had a stem cell transplant for chronic granulomatous disease, so the T cells may come from the graft donor.

CDR3 amino acids: CAWSYGLETQYF. The CDR3 nucleotides read TGTGCCTGGAGTTACGGGCTTGAGACCCAGTACTTC. The chain couples TRBV30 to TRBJ2-5; D call uncertain. CDR1 and CDR2 (germline): GTSNPN, SVGIG (reference sequence). The CDR3 runs 12 residues. Trimming took 2 bases from V and 5 from J, leaving 9 bases between them.

This clonotype was recorded at least ten times. The chain couples TRBV20-1 to TRBJ2-1; TRBD2 agrees at 8 bases. The V segment lost 6 bases and the J segment 8 bases; nucleotides outside the gene matches: 15. The CDR3 totals 15 residues. Germline V gives CDR1 DFQATT, CDR2 SNEGSKA (reference sequence). The CDR3 nucleotides are TGCAGTGCGCAAACCGGGACTAGTCTTCCATATGAGCAGTTCTTC. Protein sequence: CSAQTGTSLPYEQFF.

This clonotype has ten or more counts. The V call is TRBV6-2 or TRBV6-3, the J call TRBJ1-2; D is perhaps TRBD1 (6 bases). The CDR3 runs 14 residues. Germline V CDR1 and CDR2: MNHEY, SVGEGT. The V gene lost 8 bases and the J gene lost 1 base, with 14 bases spanning the gap. The CDR3 loop reads CASLRDNINYGYTF. As DNA, the CDR3 is TGTGCCAGCCTCCGGGACAACATTAACTATGGCTACACCTTC.

The table lists this clonotype with many counts. The chain recombines TRBV3-1 with TRBJ2-3; the D gene is possibly TRBD1 (5 bases). Germline lookup yields CDR1 LGHDT and CDR2 YNNKEL (reference sequence). V was shortened by 0 bases and J by 1 base, with 11 bases between the two germline ends. The CDR3 runs 16 residues. The CDR3 region is CASSQEGEGGTDTQYF. In DNA, the CDR3 is TGTGCCAGCAGCCAAGAAGGGGAAGGAGGCACAGATACGCAGTATTTT.

This clonotype was observed at least ten times. The chain combines TRBV5-1 with TRBJ1-1, with a weak D call TRBD1 (6 bases). The germline gives CDR1 SGHRS, CDR2 YFSETQ. V lost 4 bases, J lost 0 bases, and 13 bases lay in between. There are 15 residues in the CDR3. CDR3: CASSTYGDMNTEAFF. The CDR3 DNA is TGCGCCAGCAGCACCTACGGGGACATGAACACTGAAGCTTTCTTT.

In regard to this clonotype: Possible read error: a much larger clone is one base away. This chain joins TRBV19 and TRBJ1-5; 10 positions match TRBD1. Germline values: CDR1 LNHDA, CDR2 SQIVND (reference sequence). The length of the CDR3 is 15 residues. DNA for the CDR3: TGTGCCAGTAGTACCGGGACAGGGGTCGGTCAGCCCCGGCATTTT. The encoded protein is CASSTGTGVGQPRHF. The whole variable domain, remainder taken from reference TRBV19 and TRBJ1-5, is DGGITQSPKYLFRKEGQNVTLSCEQNLNHDAMYWYRQDPGQGLRLIYYSQIVNDFQKGDIAEGYSVSREKKESFPLTVTSAQKNPTAFYLCASSTGTGVGQPRHFGDGTRLSIL.

This clonotype was counted at least ten times. The chain joins TRBV7-3 to TRBJ1-2, with D possibly TRBD1 on 5 matching bases. The CDR3 consists of 13 residues. Germline CDR1 SGHTA, CDR2 FQGTGA. V was shortened by 4 bases and J by 2 bases, with 8 bases between the two germline ends. CDR3 DNA: TGTGCCAGCAGCTCACAGGCGAACTATGGCTACACCTTC. This sequence encodes CASSSQANYGYTF.

This clonotype was observed many times. As DNA, the CDR3 is TGTGCCAGCTCACCAATGGGATATAATTCACCCCTCCACTTT. It translates to CASSPMGYNSPLHF. The V gene is TRBV18, the J gene TRBJ1-6; D uncertain. The ends were cut back, 2 bases at V and 4 bases at J, with 6 bases in the middle. Germline CDR1 reads KGHSH; CDR2 reads LQKENI. The CDR3 length is 14 residues.

This clonotype was observed many times. The chain has TRBV11-2 and TRBJ2-6, with 12 bases that match TRBD2. Unmatched junction bases numbered 6, after V lost 3 bases and J lost 0 bases. Germline loops: CDR1 SGHAT, CDR2 FQNNGV. CDR3 length: 19 amino acids. CDR3 DNA sequence: TGTGCCAGCAGCTTGAGACTAGCGGGAGCGAGCTCTGGGGCCAACGTCCTGACTTTC. Translating it yields CASSLRLAGASSGANVLTF.

This clonotype occurred a few times. The V and J genes are TRBV3-1 and TRBJ2-7, with TRBD2 matching over 10 bases. The CDR3 contains 17 residues. CDR1 LGHDT and CDR2 YNNKEL come from the germline V gene (reference sequence). After removal of 11 bases from V and 5 bases from J, the junction contained 21 bases not matched to a gene. The CDR3 DNA is TGTGCCTCCTGCCAAGGGCTGAGGGCTAGCGGGAGCCACGAGCAGTACTTC. It translates to CASCQGLRASGSHEQYF.

In this sample, this clonotype turned up many times. This chain joins TRBV4-1 and TRBJ2-2, with D maybe TRBD1 (6 bases). From germline, CDR1 is MGHRA and CDR2 YSYEKL. The V and J ends lost 4 bases and 4 bases respectively, with 13 bases between them. CDR3 length: 15 amino acids. The CDR3, as DNA: TGCGCCAGCAGCCCTTACCACAGGGCCACCGGGGAGCTGTTTTTT. This encodes CASSPYHRATGELFF.

This clonotype has just a few counts. V gene TRBV4-1 combines with J gene TRBJ2-7, with D possibly being TRBD1 or TRBD2 (5 bases each). Trimming left V 1 base short and J 6 bases short, with 13 bases between. The CDR3 length is 14 residues. CDR1 and CDR2 (germline): MGHRA, YSYEKL. The CDR3 coding sequence is TGCGCCAGCAGCCAAGGGGGGTTAGGAGGCGAGCAGTACTTC. This sequence encodes CASSQGGLGGEQYF.

As for this clonotype: A much larger clone differs from this one at a single base, so this may be a read error. The genes are TRBV6-1 and TRBJ2-7, with 8 bases identical to TRBD2. In germline, CDR1 is MNHNS, CDR2 SASEGT. The CDR3 loop spans 15 amino acids. For the CDR3, the DNA is TGTGCCAGCATTGAATCCAGCGGGGGATTCAACGAGCAGTACTTC. As protein: CASIESSGGFNEQYF.

This clonotype was seen repeatedly, ten times or more. The genes are TRBV24-1 and TRBJ1-4; TRBD1 might be the D (6 bases). The V end was cut by 3 bases, the J end by 4 bases, with 14 bases between. The CDR3 loop spans 16 amino acids. CDR1 and CDR2 (germline): KGHDR, SFDVKD. Here the CDR3 reads CATSDPRTVNNEKLFF. CDR3 nucleotides: TGTGCCACCAGTGATCCCCGGACAGTCAATAATGAAAAACTGTTTTTT.

Many counts were recorded for this clonotype. The chain joins TRBV5-1 to TRBJ2-7; D possibly corresponds to TRBD2 (7 bases). Deletions cut 0 bases from V and 4 bases from J, with 17 bases between. CDR3 length: 16 residues. Germline-derived CDR1 and CDR2 are SGHRS and YFSETQ. CDR3 amino acids: CASSLVSGGSTYEQYF. The CDR3, as DNA: TGCGCCAGCAGCTTGGTGTCGGGGGGCTCGACTTACGAGCAGTACTTC.

This clonotype was seen at least ten times. The chain combines TRBV7-3 with TRBJ2-3; no clear D. Germline V gene lookup returns CDR1 SGHTA and CDR2 FQGTGA. The CDR3 extends over 17 amino acids. Trimming left V 2 bases short and J 1 base short, with 16 bases between. In DNA, the CDR3 is TGTGCCAGCAGCTTAGAGAGTCTCGCGCTAGGCACAGATACGCAGTATTTT. This translates into CASSLESLALGTDTQYF.

This clonotype was found many times. This chain uses TRBV2 with TRBJ2-2; D is ambiguous. Germline lookup yields CDR1 SNHLY and CDR2 FYNNEI. CDR3 length equals 13 residues. V dropped 9 bases and J dropped 7 bases, with 15 bases sitting between them. In DNA, the CDR3 is TGTGCCAGTCTGACCGGTCTGGGCGGGGAGCTGTTTTTT. Amino acids: CASLTGLGGELFF.

This clonotype was seen ten or more times. This rearrangement joins TRBV18 to TRBJ1-4; no clear D. Germline CDR1 and CDR2: KGHSH and LQKENI. V was clipped by 2 bases and J by 4 bases, with 11 bases between them. This CDR3 contains 15 residues. As DNA, the CDR3 is TGTGCCAGCTCACCAGACCGAAAGGATAATGAAAAACTGTTTTTT. This sequence encodes CASSPDRKDNEKLFF.

This clonotype was recorded at least ten times. CDR3 sequence (DNA): TGTGCCAGCAGCCCTAACAGGAGCTCCTACGAGCAGTACTTC. It translates to CASSPNRSSYEQYF. V usage is TRBV14 and J usage is TRBJ2-7; the D gene is possibly TRBD1 (5 bases). V shed 4 bases and J shed 0 bases, with 10 bases lying between them. CDR1 and CDR2 from the germline V gene are SGHDN and FVKESK. This CDR3 is built from 14 residues.

This clonotype was seen repeatedly, ten times or more. The rearrangement links TRBV3-1 to TRBJ1-2, with D tentatively TRBD1 (5 bases). Trimming stripped 3 bases from V and 3 bases from J, with 11 bases between. The CDR3 has 14 amino acids. The V gene's germline CDR1 is LGHDT and CDR2 YNNKEL (reference sequence). CDR3 in amino acids: CASSQGWGYYGYTF. Here the CDR3 DNA reads TGTGCCAGCAGCCAGGGATGGGGCTACTATGGCTACACCTTC.

There are many counts of this clonotype. The chain is built from TRBV12-3 or TRBV12-4 and TRBJ2-2; D possibly corresponds to TRBD2 (6 bases). The germline V and J ends were trimmed by 7 bases and 4 bases, with 13 bases remaining between them. The CDR3 loop spans 14 amino acids. The CDR3 sequence: CASTLDYGTGELFF. The CDR3 DNA sequence: TGTGCCAGCACCCTGGACTATGGCACCGGGGAGCTGTTTTTT.

This clonotype was found many times. The V gene is TRBV20-1, the J gene TRBJ2-5; D not resolved. V was clipped by 1 base and J by 3 bases, with 3 bases between them. Per germline, CDR1 DFQATT and CDR2 SNEGSKA (reference sequence). The CDR3 loop spans 11 amino acids. CDR3 residues: CSARGEETQYF. As DNA, the CDR3 is TGCAGTGCTAGAGGGGAAGAGACCCAGTACTTC.

This clonotype was seen repeatedly, ten times or more. CDR3 region: CSARRARDIQYF. The CDR3 nucleotides are TGCAGTGCTAGACGCGCTCGAGACATTCAGTACTTC. V and J are TRBV20-1 and TRBJ2-4, with D uncertain. The germline gives CDR1 DFQATT, CDR2 SNEGSKA (reference sequence). This CDR3 spans 12 amino acids. The V and J ends lost 2 bases and 8 bases respectively, with 10 bases between them.